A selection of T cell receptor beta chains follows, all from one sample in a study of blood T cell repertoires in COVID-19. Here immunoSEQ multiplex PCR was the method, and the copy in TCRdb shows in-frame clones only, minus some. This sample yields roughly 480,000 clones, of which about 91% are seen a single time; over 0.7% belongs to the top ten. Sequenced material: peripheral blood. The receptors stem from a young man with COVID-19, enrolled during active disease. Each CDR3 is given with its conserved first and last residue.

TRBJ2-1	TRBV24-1	CATSDRLAGKNEQFF
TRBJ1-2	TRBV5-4	CASSSTGENGYTF
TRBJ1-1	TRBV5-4	CASSSDRGGNTEAFF
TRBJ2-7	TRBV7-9	CASSSRQGARHEQYF
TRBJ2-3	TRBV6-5	CASSLHRGTDTQYF
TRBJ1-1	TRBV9	CASSVGGTGVHGMNTEAFF
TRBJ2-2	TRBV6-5	CASNTGWAGELFF
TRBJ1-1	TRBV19	CASPPIGGNTEAFF
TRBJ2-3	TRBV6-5	CASSYRSPVTDTQYF
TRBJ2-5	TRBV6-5	CASRQTGGKETQYF
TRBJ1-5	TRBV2	CASSPGQGGYSNQPQHF
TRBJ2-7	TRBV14	CASSHSPYEQYF
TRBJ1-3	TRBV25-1	CASSGAGHLNTIYF
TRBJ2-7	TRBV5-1	CASSLVIQGDSFYEQYF
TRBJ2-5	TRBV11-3	CASSFPTGQETQYF
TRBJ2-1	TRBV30	CAWIWREDGEQFF
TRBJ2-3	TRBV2	CASSVSDTQYF
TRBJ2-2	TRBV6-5	CASSYWDRAAGELFF
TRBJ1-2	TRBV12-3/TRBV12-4	CASSEGHTYGYTF
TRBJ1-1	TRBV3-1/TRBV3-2	CASSQDRGPMNTEAFF
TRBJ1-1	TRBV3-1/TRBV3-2	CASSRQGNEAFF
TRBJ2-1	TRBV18	CASSPPGTSGVNEQFF
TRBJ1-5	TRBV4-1	CASSPSQGQGPQHF
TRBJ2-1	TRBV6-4	CASSVDRVRGEQFF
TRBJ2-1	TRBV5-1	CASSPPGRGPSRWSSYNEQFF
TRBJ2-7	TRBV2	CASQGQTYEQYF
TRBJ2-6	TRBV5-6	CASSWGPAGANVLTF
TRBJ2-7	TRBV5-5	CASSSGTSGYEQYF
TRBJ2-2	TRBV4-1	CASSRTGTGSPGELFF
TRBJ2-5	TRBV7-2	CASSFFSLSARETQYF
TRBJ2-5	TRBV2	CASPGEGGGQTQYF
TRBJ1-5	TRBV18	CASSPTGNQPQHF
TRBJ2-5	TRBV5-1	CASSSWRGGVETQYF
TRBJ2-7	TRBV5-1	CASSDAGGSHEQYF
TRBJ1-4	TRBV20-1	CSASARDSKDNEKLFF
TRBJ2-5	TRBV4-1	CASSREGKTQYF
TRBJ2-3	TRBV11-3	CASSLGLGGLSTDTQYF
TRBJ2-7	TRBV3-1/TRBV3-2	CASSQVLGQGAKGAYEQYF
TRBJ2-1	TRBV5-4	CASSLEGAGNEQFF
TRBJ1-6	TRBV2	CASSVWRTENSPLHF
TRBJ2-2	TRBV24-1	CATSDSGTGSGELFF
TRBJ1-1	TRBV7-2	CASSFRPRGFGTEAFF